What follows is one TCR beta chain and its context. What it binds is not known. The CDR3 loop spans 14 amino acids. V was trimmed by 3 bases and J by 3 bases, leaving 11 bases between them. Germline-derived CDR1 and CDR2 are SGHTA and FQGNSA. The data were obtained in a study of T cell responses to AZD1222 COVID-19 vaccine. Assay: immunoSEQ multiplex PCR; the TCRdb copy retains only in-frame clones and omits some. Here the sample spans roughly 190,000 clones, about 92% being singletons. Study-wide findings and caveats: Donor demographics were predominantly white British with a female majority; clonal diversity may be underestimated. Among those given AZD1222, only 6 or 7 were seropositive at baseline.

The sequence came from an adult who received the MenACWY meningococcal vaccine as a control. This material consisted of peripheral blood, taken 28 days after the second dose of the MenACWY control vaccine. V is TRBV7-2 and J is TRBJ1-2; D gene ambiguous. The CDR3 DNA follows: TGTGCCAGCAGCTTGGACCGTAATTACTATGGCTACACCTTC. Translated: CASSLDRNYYGYTF.